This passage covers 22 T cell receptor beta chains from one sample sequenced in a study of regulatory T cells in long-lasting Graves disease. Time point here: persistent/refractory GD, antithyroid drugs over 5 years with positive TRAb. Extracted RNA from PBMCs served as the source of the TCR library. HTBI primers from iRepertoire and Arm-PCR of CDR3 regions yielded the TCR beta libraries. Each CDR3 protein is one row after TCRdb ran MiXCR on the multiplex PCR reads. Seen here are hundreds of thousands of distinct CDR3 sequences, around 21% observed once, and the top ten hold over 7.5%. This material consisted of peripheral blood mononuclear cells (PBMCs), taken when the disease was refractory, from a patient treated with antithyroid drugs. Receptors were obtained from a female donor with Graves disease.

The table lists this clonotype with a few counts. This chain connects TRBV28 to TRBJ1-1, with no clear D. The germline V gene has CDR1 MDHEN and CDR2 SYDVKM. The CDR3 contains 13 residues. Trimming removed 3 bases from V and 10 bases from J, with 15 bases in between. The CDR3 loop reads CASSFGIGRVAFF. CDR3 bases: TGTGCCAGCAGTTTCGGGATAGGGCGAGTAGCTTTCTTT.

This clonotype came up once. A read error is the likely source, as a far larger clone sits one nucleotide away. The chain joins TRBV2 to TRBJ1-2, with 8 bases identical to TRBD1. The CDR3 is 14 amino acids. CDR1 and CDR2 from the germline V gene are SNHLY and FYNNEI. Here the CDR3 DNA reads TGTGCCATCAGTATCGGACAGGGAAGTAGAGGCTACACCTTC. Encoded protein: CAISIGQGSRGYTF.

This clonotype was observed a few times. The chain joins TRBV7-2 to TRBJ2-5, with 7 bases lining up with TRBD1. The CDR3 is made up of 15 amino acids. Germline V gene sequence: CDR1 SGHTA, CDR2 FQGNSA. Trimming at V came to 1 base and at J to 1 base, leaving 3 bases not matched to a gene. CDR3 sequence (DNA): TGTGCCAGCAGCTTAGACAGGGGTCTCCAAGAGACCCAGTACTTC. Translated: CASSLDRGLQETQYF.

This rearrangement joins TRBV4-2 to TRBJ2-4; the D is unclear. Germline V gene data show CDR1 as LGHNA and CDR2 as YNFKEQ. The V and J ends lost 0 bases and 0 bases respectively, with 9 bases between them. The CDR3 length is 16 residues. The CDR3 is CASSQENSLAKNIQYF. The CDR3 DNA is TGTGCCAGCAGCCAAGAAAACAGTCTAGCCAAAAACATTCAGTACTTC.

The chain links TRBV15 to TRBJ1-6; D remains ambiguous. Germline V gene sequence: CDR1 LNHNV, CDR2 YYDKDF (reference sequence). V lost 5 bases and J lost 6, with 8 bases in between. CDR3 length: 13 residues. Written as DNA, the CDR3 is TGTGCCACCAGCCTTGAAAGTAATTCACCCCTCCACTTT. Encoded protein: CATSLESNSPLHF.

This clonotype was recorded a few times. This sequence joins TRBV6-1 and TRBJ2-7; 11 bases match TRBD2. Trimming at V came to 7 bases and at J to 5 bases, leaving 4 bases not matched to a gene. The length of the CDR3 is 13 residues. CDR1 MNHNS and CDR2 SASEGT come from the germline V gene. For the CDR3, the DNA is TGTGCCAGCATCGGGACTAGCGGCCACGAGCAGTACTTC. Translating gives CASIGTSGHEQYF.

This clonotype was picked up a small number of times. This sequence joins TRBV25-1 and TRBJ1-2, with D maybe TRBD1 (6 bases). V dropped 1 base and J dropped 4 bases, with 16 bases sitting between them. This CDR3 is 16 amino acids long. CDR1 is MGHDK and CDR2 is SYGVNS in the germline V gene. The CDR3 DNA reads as TGTGCCAGCAGTGAATTCGGCCGCCCAGGGGCCTATGGCTACACCTTC. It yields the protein CASSEFGRPGAYGYTF.

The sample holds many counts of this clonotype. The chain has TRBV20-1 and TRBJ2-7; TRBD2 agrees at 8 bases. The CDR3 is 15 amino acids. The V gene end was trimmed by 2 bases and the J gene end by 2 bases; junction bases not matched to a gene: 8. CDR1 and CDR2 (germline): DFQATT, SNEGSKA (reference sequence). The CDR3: CSARKLTSGAYEQYF. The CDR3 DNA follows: TGCAGTGCTAGAAAGCTAACTAGCGGAGCCTACGAGCAGTACTTC.

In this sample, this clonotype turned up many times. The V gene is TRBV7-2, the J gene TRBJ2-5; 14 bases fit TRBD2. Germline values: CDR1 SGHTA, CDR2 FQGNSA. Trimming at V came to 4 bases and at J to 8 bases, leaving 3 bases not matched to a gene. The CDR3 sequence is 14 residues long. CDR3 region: CASSWGTSGSTQYF. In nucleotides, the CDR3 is TGTGCCAGCAGCTGGGGGACTAGCGGGAGCACCCAGTACTTC.

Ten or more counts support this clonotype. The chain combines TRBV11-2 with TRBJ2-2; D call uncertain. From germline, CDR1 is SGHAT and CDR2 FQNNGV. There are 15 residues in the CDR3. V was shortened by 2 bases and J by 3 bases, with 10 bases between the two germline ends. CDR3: CASSLNSRYTGELFF. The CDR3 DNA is TGTGCCAGCAGCTTAAACAGTCGTTACACCGGGGAGCTGTTTTTT.

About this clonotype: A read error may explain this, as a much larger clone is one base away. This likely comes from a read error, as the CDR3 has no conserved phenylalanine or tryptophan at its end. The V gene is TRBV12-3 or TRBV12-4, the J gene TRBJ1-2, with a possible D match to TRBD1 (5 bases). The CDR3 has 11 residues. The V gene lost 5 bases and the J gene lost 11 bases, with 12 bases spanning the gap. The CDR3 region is CASSLGTHYTL. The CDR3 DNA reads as TGTGCCAGCAGTCTCGGGACCCATTACACCCTC.

CDR3 sequence: CASSSQPGTSGRAGIGANVLTF. CDR3 in DNA: TGTGCCAGCAGCTCTCAACCTGGGACTAGCGGGAGGGCCGGCATCGGGGCCAACGTCCTGACTTTC. The chain couples TRBV7-9 to TRBJ2-6, with 16 bases identical to TRBD2. Germline assignment: CDR1 SEHNR and CDR2 FQNEAQ (reference sequence). V trimming: 4 bases; J trimming: 4 bases; junction bases outside the gene matches: 16. The CDR3 is 22 residues long.

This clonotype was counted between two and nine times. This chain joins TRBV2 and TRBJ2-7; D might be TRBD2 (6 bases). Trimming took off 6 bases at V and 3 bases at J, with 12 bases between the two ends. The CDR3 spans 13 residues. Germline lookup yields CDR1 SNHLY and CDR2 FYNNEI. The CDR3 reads CASSPGDYYEQYF. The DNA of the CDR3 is TGTGCCAGCAGCCCGGGAGACTACTACGAGCAGTACTTC.

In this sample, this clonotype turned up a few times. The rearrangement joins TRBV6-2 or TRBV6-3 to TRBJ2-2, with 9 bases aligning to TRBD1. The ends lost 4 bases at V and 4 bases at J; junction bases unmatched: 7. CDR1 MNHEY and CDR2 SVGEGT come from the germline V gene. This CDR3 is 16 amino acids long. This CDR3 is CASSFDGTGFTGELFF. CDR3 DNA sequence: TGTGCCAGCAGTTTCGACGGGACAGGGTTCACCGGGGAGCTGTTTTTT.

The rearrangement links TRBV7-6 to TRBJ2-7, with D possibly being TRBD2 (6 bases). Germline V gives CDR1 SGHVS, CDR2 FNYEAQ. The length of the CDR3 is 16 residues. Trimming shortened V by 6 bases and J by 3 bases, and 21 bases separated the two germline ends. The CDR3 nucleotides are TGTGCCAGCAGAAAAAATCCTAAGGGACTTTTCTACGAGCAGTACTTC. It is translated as CASRKNPKGLFYEQYF.

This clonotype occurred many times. The CDR3 DNA is TGTGCCAGCAGCTTAGGACGGGCAGCAGCTAATGAAAAACTGTTTTTT. As protein: CASSLGRAAANEKLFF. The chain uses TRBV7-2 and TRBJ1-4, with D unclear. Germline V CDR1 and CDR2: SGHTA, FQGNSA. The CDR3 runs to 16 residues. V dropped 1 base and J dropped 3 bases, with 12 bases sitting between them.

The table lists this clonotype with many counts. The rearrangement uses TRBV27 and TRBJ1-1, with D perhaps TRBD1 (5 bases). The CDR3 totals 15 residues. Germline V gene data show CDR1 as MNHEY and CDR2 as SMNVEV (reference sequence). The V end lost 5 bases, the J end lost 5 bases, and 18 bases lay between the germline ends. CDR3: CASSILDGGWTEAFF. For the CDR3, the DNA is TGTGCCAGCAGTATCCTCGATGGGGGTTGGACTGAAGCTTTCTTT.

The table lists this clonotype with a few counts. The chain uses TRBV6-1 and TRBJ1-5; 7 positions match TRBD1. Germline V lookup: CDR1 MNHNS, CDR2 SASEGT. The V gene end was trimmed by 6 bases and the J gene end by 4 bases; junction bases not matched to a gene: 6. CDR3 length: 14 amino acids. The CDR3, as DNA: TGTGCCAGCAGGGTGGGACAGATGAATCAGCCCCAGCATTTT. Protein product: CASRVGQMNQPQHF.

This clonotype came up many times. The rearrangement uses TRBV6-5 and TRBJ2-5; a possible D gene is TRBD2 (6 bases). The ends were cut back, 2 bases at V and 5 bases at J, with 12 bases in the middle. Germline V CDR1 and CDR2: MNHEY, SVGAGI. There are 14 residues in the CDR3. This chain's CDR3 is CASSYVSGWETQYF. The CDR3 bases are TGTGCCAGCAGTTACGTCAGCGGGTGGGAGACCCAGTACTTC.

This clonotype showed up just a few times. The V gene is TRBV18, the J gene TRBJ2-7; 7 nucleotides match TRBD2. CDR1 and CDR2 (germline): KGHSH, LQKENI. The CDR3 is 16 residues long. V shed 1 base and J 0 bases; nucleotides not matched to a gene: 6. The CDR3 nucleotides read TGTGCCAGCTCACCACTACCCGGGGGGAGCTCCTACGAGCAGTACTTC. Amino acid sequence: CASSPLPGGSSYEQYF.

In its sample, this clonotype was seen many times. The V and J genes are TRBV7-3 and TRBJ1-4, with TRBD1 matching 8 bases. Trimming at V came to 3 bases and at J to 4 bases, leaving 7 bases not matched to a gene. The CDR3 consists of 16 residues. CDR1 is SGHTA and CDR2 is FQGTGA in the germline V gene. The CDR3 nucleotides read TGTGCCAGCAGCTTCAGACCGGGACAGGTTAATGAAAAACTGTTTTTT. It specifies CASSFRPGQVNEKLFF.

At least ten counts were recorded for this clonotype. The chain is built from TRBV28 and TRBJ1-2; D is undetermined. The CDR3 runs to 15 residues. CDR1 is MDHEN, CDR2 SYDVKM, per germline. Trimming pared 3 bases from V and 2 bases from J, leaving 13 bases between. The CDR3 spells CASSFGGGLNYGYTF. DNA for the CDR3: TGTGCCAGCAGTTTTGGAGGCGGATTAAACTATGGCTACACCTTC.